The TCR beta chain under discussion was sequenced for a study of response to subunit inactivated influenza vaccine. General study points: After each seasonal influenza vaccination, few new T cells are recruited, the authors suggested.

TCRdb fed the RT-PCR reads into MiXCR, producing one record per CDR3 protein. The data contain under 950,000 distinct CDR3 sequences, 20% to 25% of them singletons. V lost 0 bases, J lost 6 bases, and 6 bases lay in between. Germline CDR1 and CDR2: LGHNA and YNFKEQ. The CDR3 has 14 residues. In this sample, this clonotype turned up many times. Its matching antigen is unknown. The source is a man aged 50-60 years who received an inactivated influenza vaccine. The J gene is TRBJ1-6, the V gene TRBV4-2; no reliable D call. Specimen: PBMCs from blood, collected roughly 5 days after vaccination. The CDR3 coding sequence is TGTGCCAGCAGCCAAGATACAAGTAATTCACCCCTCCACTTT. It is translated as CASSQDTSNSPLHF.